This TCR beta chain came from a study of neurological immune-mediated disorders. Notes on the study in general: Levels of TCR clonal expansion peaked in HTLV-1-associated myelopathy and reached their lowest in multiple sclerosis, under those of healthy controls. On phylogenetic grouping, the repertoires of 18 of 34 multiple sclerosis patients fell within one related-CDR3 cluster, constituting a possible signature.

The cDNA came from 5'RACE with 10-nucleotide random UMIs. TCRdb independently ran MiXCR on the 5' RACE reads; one entry per CDR3 protein. The table has tens of thousands of distinct CDR3 sequences, 3.5% to 4% seen once; the top ten hold roughly 2%. Looked up from germline, CDR1 is SGHVS and CDR2 is FQNEAQ. The CDR3 length is 13 residues. The ends were cut back, 9 bases at V and 1 base at J, with 12 bases in the middle. The sample holds many counts of this clonotype. The antigen is not known. The origin of this receptor is a man aged 25-45 years with multiple sclerosis. The specimen was PBMCs. V is TRBV7-8 and J is TRBJ1-1; tentative D call: TRBD1 (5 bases). The CDR3 spells CASRGEGNTEAFF. CDR3 DNA: TGTGCCAGTAGGGGTGAGGGGAACACTGAAGCTTTCTTT.